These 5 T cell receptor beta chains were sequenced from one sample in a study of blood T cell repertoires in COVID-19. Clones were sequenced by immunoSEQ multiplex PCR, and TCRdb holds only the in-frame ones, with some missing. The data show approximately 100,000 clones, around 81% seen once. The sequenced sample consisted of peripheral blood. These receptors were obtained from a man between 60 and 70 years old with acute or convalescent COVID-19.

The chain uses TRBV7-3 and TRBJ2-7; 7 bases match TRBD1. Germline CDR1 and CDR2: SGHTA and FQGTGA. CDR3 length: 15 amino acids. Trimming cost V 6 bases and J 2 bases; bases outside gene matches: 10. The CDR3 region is CASRVTGTDPYEQYF. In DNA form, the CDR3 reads TGTGCCAGCAGAGTCACCGGGACAGACCCCTACGAGCAGTACTTC.

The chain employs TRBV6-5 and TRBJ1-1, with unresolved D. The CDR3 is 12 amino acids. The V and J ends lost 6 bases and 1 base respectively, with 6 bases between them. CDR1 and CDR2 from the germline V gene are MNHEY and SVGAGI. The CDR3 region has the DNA TGTGCCAGCAGACTATCGAACACTGAAGCTTTCTTT. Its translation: CASRLSNTEAFF.

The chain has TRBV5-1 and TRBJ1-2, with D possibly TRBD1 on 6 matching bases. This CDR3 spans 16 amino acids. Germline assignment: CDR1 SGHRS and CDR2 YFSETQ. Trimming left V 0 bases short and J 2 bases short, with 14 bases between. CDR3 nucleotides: TGCGCCAGCAGCTTGGGGGCAGGGGTTACGAACTATGGCTACACCTTC. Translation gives CASSLGAGVTNYGYTF.

The CDR3 is CASSKTSSGANVLTF. As DNA, the CDR3 is TGTGCCAGTAGTAAGACTAGCTCTGGGGCCAACGTCCTGACTTTC. The gene calls are TRBV19 and TRBJ2-6; possibly TRBD2 for D (6 bases). V lost 4 bases to trimming and J lost 0 bases, with 7 bases between them. Per the germline V gene, CDR1 is LNHDA and CDR2 is SQIVND (reference sequence). This CDR3 is 15 amino acids long. Supplemented by reference TRBV19 and TRBJ2-6, the full variable domain reads DGGITQSPKYLFRKEGQNVTLSCEQNLNHDAMYWYRQDPGQGLRLIYYSQIVNDFQKGDIAEGYSVSREKKESFPLTVTSAQKNPTAFYLCASSKTSSGANVLTFGAGSRLTVL.

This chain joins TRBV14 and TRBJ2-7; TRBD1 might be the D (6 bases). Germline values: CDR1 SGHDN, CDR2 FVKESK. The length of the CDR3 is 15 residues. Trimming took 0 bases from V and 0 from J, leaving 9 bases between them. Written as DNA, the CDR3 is TGTGCCAGCAGCCAAGAATGGGGGCCCTCCTACGAGCAGTACTTC. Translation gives CASSQEWGPSYEQYF.